This is a list of T cell receptor beta chains from one sample in a study of blood T cell repertoires in COVID-19. Generated by immunoSEQ multiplex PCR, the TCRdb table keeps only in-frame clones and is missing some. The repertoire holds tens of thousands of clones, 87% seen once, with around 1% in the top ten. Sequencing input: peripheral blood. These receptors came from a human donor in a cohort sampled during active COVID-19. Both conserved end residues are part of each CDR3. D genes are given only for firm matches. Where a row states a size, it is once, few, many or the class of an expanded clone; other rows omit it.

j_gene	abundance	d_gene	v_gene	CDR3nt	CDR3aa
TRBJ2-1	.	TRBD2	TRBV27	TGTGCCAGCAGTTTAATGACTAGCGGGACCAACAATGAGCAGTTCTTC	CASSLMTSGTNNEQFF
TRBJ1-2	.	.	TRBV28	TGTGCCAGCAGTTTAACCATCGGCAGGGGACGCGGCTACACCTTC	CASSLTIGRGRGYTF
TRBJ1-1	.	TRBD1	TRBV5-1	TGCGCCAGCAGCTCTGTAGGACAGGTTAATGGGGCTTTCTTT	CASSSVGQVNGAFF
TRBJ2-7	few	TRBD2	TRBV5-4	TGTGCCAGCAGCTGGGGACTAGCGGGAGGCGAGCAGTACTTC	CASSWGLAGGEQYF
TRBJ1-1	.	.	TRBV5-1	TGCGCCAGCAGCGCCGAGACATTGAACACTGAAGCTTTCTTT	CASSAETLNTEAFF
TRBJ1-1	.	.	TRBV3-1/TRBV3-2	TGTGCCAGCAGCCAAGACCTGGGCCACACTTTCTTT	CASSQDLGHTFF
TRBJ2-5	once	.	TRBV2	TGTGCCAGCAGTGAAAACACCAAGTCGACCCAGTACTTC	CASSENTKSTQYF
TRBJ1-2	.	TRBD1	TRBV28	TGTGCCAGCAACACAGGGGACTATGGCTACACCTTC	CASNTGDYGYTF
TRBJ2-3	.	.	TRBV5-1	TGCGCCAGCAGCTTGTTCGGCGGGCGCACAGATACGCAGTATTTT	CASSLFGGRTDTQYF
TRBJ2-7	once	TRBD1	TRBV28	TGTGCCGTTTCCCTAGGGACAGGGGGTTATGAGCAGTACTTC	CAVSLGTGGYEQYF
TRBJ2-7	.	TRBD2	TRBV4-2	TGTGCCAGCAGCCAAGAAGGCAGCGGGAGGCAGTACTTC	CASSQEGSGRQYF
TRBJ2-1	.	.	TRBV7-9	TGTGCCAGCAGCCCCCTTGAGGGCCCCTACAATGAGCAGTTCTTC	CASSPLEGPYNEQFF
TRBJ1-6	once	.	TRBV2	TGTGCCAGCAGTGTGAGGCGTCTTGATTCACCCCTCCACTTT	CASSVRRLDSPLHF